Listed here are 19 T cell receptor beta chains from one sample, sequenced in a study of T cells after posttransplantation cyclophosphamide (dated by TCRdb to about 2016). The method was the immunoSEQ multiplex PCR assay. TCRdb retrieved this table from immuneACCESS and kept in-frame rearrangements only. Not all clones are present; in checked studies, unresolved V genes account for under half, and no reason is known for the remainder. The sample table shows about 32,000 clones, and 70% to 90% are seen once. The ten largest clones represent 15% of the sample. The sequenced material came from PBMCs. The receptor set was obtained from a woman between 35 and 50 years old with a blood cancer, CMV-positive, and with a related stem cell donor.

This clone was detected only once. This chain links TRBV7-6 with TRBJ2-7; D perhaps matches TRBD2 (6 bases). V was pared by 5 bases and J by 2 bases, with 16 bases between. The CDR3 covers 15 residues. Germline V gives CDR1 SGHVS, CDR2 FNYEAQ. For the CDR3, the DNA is TGTGCCAGCAGCCGCGGGGAGGTGTTGACCTACGAGCAGTACTTC. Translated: CASSRGEVLTYEQYF.

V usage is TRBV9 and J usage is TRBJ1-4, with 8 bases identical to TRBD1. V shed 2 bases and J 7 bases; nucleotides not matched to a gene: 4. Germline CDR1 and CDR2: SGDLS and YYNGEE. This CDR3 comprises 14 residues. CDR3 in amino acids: CASSVGRGPEKLFF. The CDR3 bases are TGTGCCAGCAGCGTGGGCAGGGGGCCTGAAAAACTGTTTTTT.

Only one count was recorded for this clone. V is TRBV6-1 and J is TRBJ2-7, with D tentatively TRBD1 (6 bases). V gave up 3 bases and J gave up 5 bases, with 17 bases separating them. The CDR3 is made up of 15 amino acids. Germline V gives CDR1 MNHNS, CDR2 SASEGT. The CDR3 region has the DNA TGTGCCAGCAGTGAGGGAACAGGGTTCTCGCACGAGCAGTACTTC. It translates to CASSEGTGFSHEQYF.

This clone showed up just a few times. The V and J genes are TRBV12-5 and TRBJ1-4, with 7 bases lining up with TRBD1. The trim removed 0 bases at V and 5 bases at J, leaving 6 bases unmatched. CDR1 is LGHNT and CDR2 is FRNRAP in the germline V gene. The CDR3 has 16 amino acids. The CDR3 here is CASGLVSDRWNEKLFF. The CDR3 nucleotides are TGTGCTAGTGGTTTGGTTTCGGACAGGTGGAATGAAAAACTGTTTTTT.

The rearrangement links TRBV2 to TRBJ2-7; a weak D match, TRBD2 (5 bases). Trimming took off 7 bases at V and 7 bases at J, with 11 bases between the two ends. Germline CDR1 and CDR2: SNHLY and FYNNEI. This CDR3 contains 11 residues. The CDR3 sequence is CASNPGNEQYF. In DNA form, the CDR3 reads TGTGCCAGCAACCCGGGAAATGAGCAGTACTTC. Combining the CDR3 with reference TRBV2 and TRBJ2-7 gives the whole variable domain EPEVTQTPSHQVTQMGQEVILRCVPISNHLYFYWYRQILGQKVEFLVSFYNNEISEKSEIFDDQFSVERPDGSNFTLKIRSTKLEDSAMYFCASNPGNEQYFGPGTRLTVT.

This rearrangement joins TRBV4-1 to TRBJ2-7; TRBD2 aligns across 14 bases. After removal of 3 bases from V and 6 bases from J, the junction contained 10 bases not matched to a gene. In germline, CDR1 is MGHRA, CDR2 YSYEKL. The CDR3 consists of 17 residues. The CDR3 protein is CASSHRPGLAGEGEQYF. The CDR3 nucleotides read TGCGCCAGCAGCCACCGACCGGGACTAGCGGGGGAGGGCGAGCAGTACTTC.

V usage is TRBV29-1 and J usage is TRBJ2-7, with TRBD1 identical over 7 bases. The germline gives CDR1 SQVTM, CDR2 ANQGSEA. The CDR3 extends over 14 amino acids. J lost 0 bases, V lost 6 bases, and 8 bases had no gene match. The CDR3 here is CSVETGYYSYEQYF. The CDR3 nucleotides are TGCAGCGTGGAGACAGGGTACTACTCCTACGAGCAGTACTTC.

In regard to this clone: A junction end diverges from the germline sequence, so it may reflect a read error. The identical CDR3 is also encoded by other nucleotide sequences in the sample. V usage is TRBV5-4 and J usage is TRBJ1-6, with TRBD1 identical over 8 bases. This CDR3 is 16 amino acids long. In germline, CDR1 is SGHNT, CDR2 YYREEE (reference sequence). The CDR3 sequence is CASSLAGGGYNSPLHF. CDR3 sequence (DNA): TGTGCCAGCAGCTTGGCAGGGGGCGGCTATAATTCGCCCCTCCACTTT.

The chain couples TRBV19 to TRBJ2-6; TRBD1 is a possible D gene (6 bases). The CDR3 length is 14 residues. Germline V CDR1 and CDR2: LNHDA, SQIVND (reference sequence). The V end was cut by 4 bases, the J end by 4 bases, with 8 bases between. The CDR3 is CASSTGVGANVLTF. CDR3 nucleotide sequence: TGTGCCAGTAGTACAGGGGTCGGGGCCAACGTCCTGACTTTC.

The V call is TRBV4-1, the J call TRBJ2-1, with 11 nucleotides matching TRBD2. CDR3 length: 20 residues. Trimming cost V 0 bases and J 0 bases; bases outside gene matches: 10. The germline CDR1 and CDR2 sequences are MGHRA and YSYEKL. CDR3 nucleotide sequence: TGCGCCAGCAGCCAAGATGGGGGTAGCGGGGGGGCCAGCTCCTACAATGAGCAGTTCTTC. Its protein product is CASSQDGGSGGASSYNEQFF.

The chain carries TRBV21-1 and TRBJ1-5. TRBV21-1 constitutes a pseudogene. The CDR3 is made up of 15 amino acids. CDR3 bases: TGTGCCAGCAGCAAAAGCTTTGGGAGGGGTCAGCCCCAGCATTTT. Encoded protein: CASSKSFGRGQPQHF.

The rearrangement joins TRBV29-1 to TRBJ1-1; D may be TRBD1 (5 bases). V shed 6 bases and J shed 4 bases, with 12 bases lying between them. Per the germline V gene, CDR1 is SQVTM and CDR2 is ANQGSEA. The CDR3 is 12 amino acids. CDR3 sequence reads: CSVEGWGTEAFF. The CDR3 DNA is TGCAGCGTGGAGGGGTGGGGCACTGAAGCTTTCTTT.

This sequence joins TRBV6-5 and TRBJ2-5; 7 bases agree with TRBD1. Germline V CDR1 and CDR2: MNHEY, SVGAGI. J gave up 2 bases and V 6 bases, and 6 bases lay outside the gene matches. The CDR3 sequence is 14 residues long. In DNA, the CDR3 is TGTGCCAGCAGCCCCGGGACAGTTCAAGAGACCCAGTACTTC. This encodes CASSPGTVQETQYF.

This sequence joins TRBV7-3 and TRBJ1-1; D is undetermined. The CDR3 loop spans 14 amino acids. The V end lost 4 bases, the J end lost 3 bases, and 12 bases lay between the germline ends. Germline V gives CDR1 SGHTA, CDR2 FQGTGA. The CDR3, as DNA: TGTGCCAGCAGCTCTGGTACTAGGCACACTGAAGCTTTCTTT. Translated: CASSSGTRHTEAFF.

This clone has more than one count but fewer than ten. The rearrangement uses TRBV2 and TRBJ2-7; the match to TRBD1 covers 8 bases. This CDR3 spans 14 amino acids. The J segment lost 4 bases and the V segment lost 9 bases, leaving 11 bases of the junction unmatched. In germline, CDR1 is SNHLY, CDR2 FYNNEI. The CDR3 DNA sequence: TGTGCCAGTTGTACCGGGACAGGCAGTTACGAGCAGTACTTC. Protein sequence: CASCTGTGSYEQYF.

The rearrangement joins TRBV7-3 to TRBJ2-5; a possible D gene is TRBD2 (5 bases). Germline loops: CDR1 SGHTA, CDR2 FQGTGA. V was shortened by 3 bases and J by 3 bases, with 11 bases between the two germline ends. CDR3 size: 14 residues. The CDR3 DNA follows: TGTGCCAGCAGCTTCACGGGGTCAGAAGAGACCCAGTACTTC. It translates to CASSFTGSEETQYF.

The CDR3 coding sequence is TGTGCCAGCAGCTCCCCCCAGGGAAATATGGGCGAGCAGTACTTC. Protein product: CASSSPQGNMGEQYF. The chain uses TRBV7-8 and TRBJ2-7, with TRBD1 as a possible D gene (5 bases). V was cut by 4 bases and J by 6 bases, with 19 bases left in between. The germline V gene encodes CDR1 SGHVS and CDR2 FQNEAQ. The CDR3 runs to 15 residues.

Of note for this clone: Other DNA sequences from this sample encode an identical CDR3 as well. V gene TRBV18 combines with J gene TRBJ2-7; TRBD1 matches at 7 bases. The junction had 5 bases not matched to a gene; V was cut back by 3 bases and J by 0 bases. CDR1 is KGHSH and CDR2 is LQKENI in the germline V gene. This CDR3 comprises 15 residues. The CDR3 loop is CASSPPGQSSYEQYF. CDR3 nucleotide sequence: TGTGCCAGCTCACCGCCGGGACAGAGCTCCTACGAGCAGTACTTC.

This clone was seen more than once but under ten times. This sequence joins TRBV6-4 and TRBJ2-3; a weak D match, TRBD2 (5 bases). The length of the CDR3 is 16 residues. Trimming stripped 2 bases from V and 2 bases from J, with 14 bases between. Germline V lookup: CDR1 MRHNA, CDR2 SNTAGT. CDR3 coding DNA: TGTGCCAGCAGTGACCTCGCTAGCTGGGACACAGATACGCAGTATTTT. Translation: CASSDLASWDTDTQYF.